Below, 23 T cell receptor beta chains from the same sample are listed, as sequenced in a study of T cells in Graves' hyperthyroidism and ophthalmopathy. TCR beta CDR3 regions were amplified from RNA transcripts. The HTBI primer set served for first-round RT-PCR of the TCR CDR3. One entry per CDR3 protein results from TCRdb running MiXCR on the multiplex PCR reads. Of about 400,000 distinct CDR3 sequences listed, approximately 14% are singletons. The sequenced sample consisted of blood. The receptors here all came from a woman aged 18 to 35 with Graves' hyperthyroidism.

This clonotype was recorded at least ten times. The rearrangement links TRBV11-2 to TRBJ1-1; possibly TRBD1 for D (5 bases). Trimming pared 0 bases from V and 10 bases from J, leaving 9 bases between. The germline CDR1 and CDR2 sequences are SGHAT and FQNNGV. This CDR3 comprises 12 residues. CDR3 protein: CASSLDRRAAFF. DNA for the CDR3: TGTGCCAGCAGCTTAGATCGCAGGGCAGCTTTCTTT.

The sample holds a few counts of this clonotype. The junction and the germline gene differ at one end; a read error may be behind it. The J gene is TRBJ1-5, the V gene TRBV7-7; 9 bases are shared with TRBD1. CDR1 and CDR2 (germline): SSHAT, FNYEAQ (reference sequence). This CDR3 spans 19 amino acids. The CDR3: CASSLALGTGLKSNQPQHF. CDR3 nucleotides: TGTGCTAGCAGCTTAGCGCTAGGGACAGGGCTGAAAAGCAATCAGCCCCAGCATTTT.

This clonotype came up a few times. The rearrangement links TRBV6-9 to TRBJ2-7; D gene unclear. Trimming cost V 3 bases and J 3 bases, with 24 bases left between them. The CDR3 extends over 18 amino acids. Germline CDR1 and CDR2: MNHGY and SVAAGI. This chain's CDR3 is CASSYAPLKNRSDYEQYF. The CDR3 region has the DNA TGTGCCAGCAGTTACGCACCCCTCAAGAATCGGAGTGACTACGAGCAGTACTTC.

This chain connects TRBV4-3 to TRBJ2-1, with D tentatively TRBD1 (5 bases). Trimming pared 0 bases from V and 0 bases from J, leaving 15 bases between. Germline V gene sequence: CDR1 LGHNA, CDR2 YSLEER. This CDR3 region has 18 residues. The CDR3 loop is CASSQDWGQWTSYNEQFF. CDR3 nucleotides: TGCGCCAGCAGCCAAGATTGGGGCCAATGGACCTCCTACAATGAGCAGTTCTTC.

This clonotype was observed at least ten times. The chain carries TRBV5-1 and TRBJ2-7; 10 positions match TRBD1. Germline loops: CDR1 SGHRS, CDR2 YFSETQ. The CDR3 extends over 14 amino acids. After removal of 4 bases from V and 2 bases from J, the junction contained 3 bases not matched to a gene. The CDR3 protein is CASSVGQGPYEQYF. CDR3 nucleotides: TGCGCCAGCAGCGTGGGACAGGGGCCCTACGAGCAGTACTTC.

This clonotype was observed at least ten times. V gene TRBV20-1 combines with J gene TRBJ1-2; the D gene is possibly TRBD1 (5 bases). The ends were cut back, 4 bases at V and 3 bases at J, with 6 bases in the middle. The CDR3 has 11 residues. Germline loops: CDR1 DFQATT, CDR2 SNEGSKA (reference sequence). The CDR3 coding sequence is TGCAGTGCTACACAGGACTATGGCTACACCTTC. Translation: CSATQDYGYTF.

In its sample, this clonotype was seen many times. CDR3 protein: CASSSRGTSVPDTQYF. CDR3 coding DNA: TGTGCCAGCAGCTCCCGAGGGACTAGCGTCCCAGATACGCAGTATTTT. The chain is built from TRBV7-9 and TRBJ2-3; 10 nucleotides align to TRBD2. Germline V CDR1 and CDR2: SEHNR, FQNEAQ (reference sequence). The CDR3 contains 16 residues. V gave up 4 bases and J gave up 4 bases; unmatched junction bases: 8.

This clonotype has ten or more counts. The rearrangement joins TRBV15 to TRBJ2-1; 9 nucleotides match TRBD1. Germline V gene lookup returns CDR1 LNHNV and CDR2 YYDKDF (reference sequence). V lost 1 base and J lost 9; bases outside the gene matches: 4. The CDR3 covers 14 residues. CDR3 bases: TGTGCCACCAGCAGAGGTGGGACAGGGATTGAGCAGTTCTTC. It is translated as CATSRGGTGIEQFF.

V and J are TRBV19 and TRBJ2-1; D is perhaps TRBD2 (5 bases). Trimming left V 2 bases short and J 7 bases short, with 15 bases between. CDR1 and CDR2 (germline): LNHDA, SQIVND (reference sequence). This CDR3 region has 15 residues. CDR3 loop: CASSIRGLERNEQFF. Written as DNA, the CDR3 is TGTGCCAGTAGTATAAGAGGGCTCGAGCGGAATGAGCAGTTCTTC.

This clonotype was seen only a few times. CDR3 loop: CASSLRQGKVEQYF. In nucleotides, the CDR3 is TGCGCCAGCAGCTTACGACAGGGAAAGGTCGAGCAGTACTTC. This chain uses TRBV5-1 with TRBJ2-7, with TRBD1 identical over 7 bases. Trimming at V came to 2 bases and at J to 6 bases, leaving 8 bases not matched to a gene. Germline assignment: CDR1 SGHRS and CDR2 YFSETQ. This CDR3 region has 14 residues.

The sample holds many counts of this clonotype. V and J are TRBV6-1 and TRBJ1-1, with unresolved D. V dropped 3 bases and J dropped 11 bases, with 13 bases sitting between them. Germline V gene data show CDR1 as MNHNS and CDR2 as SASEGT. The CDR3 is 12 amino acids. CDR3: CASSDLAHWAFF. DNA of the CDR3: TGTGCCAGCAGTGACCTGGCCCACTGGGCTTTCTTT.

CDR3 protein: CASSQRGAGSNQPQHF. CDR3 sequence (DNA): TGTGCCAGCAGCCAGCGGGGGGCCGGTAGCAATCAGCCCCAGCATTTT. The chain carries TRBV6-1 and TRBJ1-5; D perhaps matches TRBD1 (6 bases). V shed 6 bases and J shed 0 bases, with 15 bases lying between them. Germline values: CDR1 MNHNS, CDR2 SASEGT. This CDR3 contains 16 residues.

In this sample, this clonotype turned up many times. V gene TRBV12-3 or TRBV12-4 combines with J gene TRBJ1-2, with D possibly matching TRBD1 (6 bases). The germline V and J ends were trimmed by 6 bases and 4 bases, with 12 bases remaining between them. This CDR3 is 13 amino acids long. The DNA of the CDR3 is TGTGCCAGCAGGCCGTCGACAGGCTATGGCTACACCTTC. Its translation is CASRPSTGYGYTF.

Ten or more counts support this clonotype. The chain has TRBV6-1 and TRBJ1-1; D may be TRBD1 (5 bases). Germline values: CDR1 MNHNS, CDR2 SASEGT. Trimming took off 6 bases at V and 6 bases at J, with 17 bases between the two ends. The CDR3 totals 14 residues. The CDR3 region is CASRADQGWAEAFF. The CDR3 coding sequence is TGTGCCAGCAGGGCCGATCAGGGCTGGGCTGAAGCTTTCTTT.

This clonotype was seen many times. The chain carries TRBV7-9 and TRBJ2-1; D call uncertain. Germline V CDR1 and CDR2: SEHNR, FQNEAQ (reference sequence). Trimming took 1 base from V and 10 from J, leaving 11 bases between them. The CDR3 length is 13 residues. CDR3 in DNA: TGTGCCAGCAGCTTAGGCCGCCATCAAGAGCAGTTCTTC. This translates into CASSLGRHQEQFF.

In its sample, this clonotype was seen a few times. V and J are TRBV12-3 or TRBV12-4 and TRBJ1-1; D remains unclear. This CDR3 region has 14 residues. Trimming took 3 bases from V and 4 from J, leaving 12 bases between them. CDR3 protein: CASSLNRLGTEAFF. CDR3 DNA: TGTGCCAGCAGTTTGAACCGGTTGGGCACTGAAGCTTTCTTT.

A few counts support this clonotype. The rearrangement joins TRBV19 to TRBJ1-2, with D perhaps TRBD1 (5 bases). The germline V and J ends were trimmed by 7 bases and 2 bases, with 14 bases remaining between them. The CDR3 length is 14 residues. Germline CDR1 reads LNHDA; CDR2 reads SQIVND (reference sequence). This chain's CDR3 is CASTIDPGNYGYTF. CDR3 bases: TGTGCCAGTACCATAGATCCAGGGAACTATGGCTACACCTTC.

In the case of this clonotype: This may arise from a read error, as a much more abundant clone is one base away. The CDR3 carries no conserved terminal phenylalanine or tryptophan, so it likely arises from a read error. The V call is TRBV28, the J call TRBJ1-1; D gene ambiguous. Per germline, CDR1 MDHEN and CDR2 SYDVKM. The CDR3 is 12 amino acids. V was pared by 8 bases and J by 1 base, with 8 bases between. DNA of the CDR3: TGTGCCAGCTTGGAGGGGAACACTGAAGCTTTCCTT. It specifies CASLEGNTEAFL.

Ten or more counts support this clonotype. This chain links TRBV5-1 with TRBJ1-3, with 8 bases identical to TRBD1. J gave up 1 base and V 4 bases, and 4 bases lay outside the gene matches. Germline V CDR1 and CDR2: SGHRS, YFSETQ. The length of the CDR3 is 15 residues. In nucleotides, the CDR3 is TGCGCCAGCAGCCGAGACAGGGGTTCTGGAAACACCATATATTTT. It specifies CASSRDRGSGNTIYF.

This clonotype was seen many times. The chain carries TRBV18 and TRBJ2-7; 8 nucleotides agree with TRBD1. CDR1 is KGHSH, CDR2 LQKENI, per germline. The CDR3 has 17 amino acids. Germline trimming cut 6 bases from V and 3 bases from J; bases unmatched to any gene: 16. The CDR3 loop is CASSPHAPGGFLYEQYF. CDR3 coding DNA: TGTGCCAGCTCCCCTCATGCCCCAGGGGGCTTCCTCTACGAGCAGTACTTC.

V is TRBV6-2 or TRBV6-3 and J is TRBJ2-5; D gene ambiguous. V shed 2 bases and J shed 11 bases, with 15 bases lying between them. The germline CDR1 and CDR2 sequences are MNHEY and SVGEGT. The CDR3 totals 13 residues. The CDR3 nucleotides are TGTGCCAGCAGTTACGACGGAATACTCGGACAGTACTTC. This sequence encodes CASSYDGILGQYF.

This clonotype was detected ten times or more. The chain has TRBV28 and TRBJ2-6; D is unresolved. V lost 8 bases and J 2 bases, leaving 10 bases between the germline ends. The CDR3 extends over 14 amino acids. Germline loops: CDR1 MDHEN, CDR2 SYDVKM. In nucleotides, the CDR3 is TGTGCCAGCGGAATAAGTGCTGGGGCCAACGTCCTGACTTTC. Residues: CASGISAGANVLTF.

This clonotype has at least ten counts. In DNA form, the CDR3 reads TGCAGTGCTGCTAGACCGACTAGCGGGGTCGAGACCCAGTACTTC. It translates to CSAARPTSGVETQYF. V gene TRBV20-1 combines with J gene TRBJ2-5; 11 bases are shared with TRBD2. Trimming took 5 bases from V and 5 from J; bases not matched to a gene: 10. The V gene's germline CDR1 is DFQATT and CDR2 SNEGSKA (reference sequence). The length of the CDR3 is 15 residues.